This T cell receptor beta chain appears in the sequencing data of a study of blood T cell repertoires in COVID-19. The overall study: Acute and convalescent COVID-19 specimens originated in the United States, Italy and Spain. The cDNA or gDNA used as material had been derived from T cells, B-cell-depleted T cells, or PBMCs.

In the authors' methods: Amplification from reference gene primers served as the basis for estimated nucleated cell counts. Using immunoSEQ multiplex PCR, the repertoire was profiled, and TCRdb retains in-frame clones only, with some absent. The V and J calls and clone size are taken from that table; D and trimming were inferred from the DNA. The sample has tens of thousands of clones; about 85% are singletons. Germline-derived CDR1 and CDR2 are SGHTA and FQGNSA. This CDR3 region has 13 residues. Trimming removed 6 bases from V and 0 bases from J, with 8 bases in between. The chain carries TRBV7-2 and TRBJ1-1; the D is unclear. The sequenced sample consisted of peripheral blood. The origin of this receptor is a man aged 50 to 59 with acute or convalescent COVID-19. The CDR3: CASSSQMNTEAFF. The CDR3 region has the DNA TGTGCCAGCAGTTCACAGATGAACACTGAAGCTTTCTTT.